These 3 T cell receptor beta chains came from one sample sequenced in a study of T cell clonality in common variable immunodeficiency. Study-level points and caveats: Reportedly, TCR beta sequences from common variable immunodeficiency showed fewer deletions and N-nucleotide insertions.

TCRdb's copy holds only in-frame clones and misses some; the assay was immunoSEQ multiplex PCR. Found here are 15,000 to 20,000 clones, no singletons; the ten largest cover more than 2.5%. Antigens for these TCRs are unknown. Specimen: peripheral blood mononuclear cells. The receptors were sampled from a human donor with common variable immunodeficiency.

This clone was detected ten times or more. The read finishes 3 residues shy of the CDR3 end, and the germline J gene is used to complete it. The rearrangement links TRBV19 to TRBJ2-1; a weak D match, TRBD1 (6 bases). The CDR3 runs to 11 residues. The ends were cut back, 7 bases at V and 8 bases at J, with 9 bases in the middle. The V gene's germline CDR1 is LNHDA and CDR2 SQIVND (reference sequence). This CDR3 reads CASIDRHEQFF. CDR3 bases read: TGTGCCAGTATCGACAGGCATGAG.

This clone showed up just a few times. Read sequence stops 3 residues before the CDR3 end, and the germline J gene provides the missing end. The chain joins TRBV20-1 to TRBJ2-7, with a weak D call TRBD1 (8 bases). This CDR3 has 13 amino acids. Germline lookup yields CDR1 DFQATT and CDR2 SNEGSKA (reference sequence). Trimming cost V 2 bases and J 6 bases, with 14 bases left between them. CDR3 DNA (partial): TGCAGTGCTAGAAAACAGGGGGGGGGCGAG. Protein: CSARKQGGGE. The entire CDR3 protein reads CSARKQGGGEQYF.

This clone was detected many times. The read falls 3 residues short of the CDR3 end, and the missing part is taken from the germline J gene. The V call is TRBV10-1, the J call TRBJ2-1; 9 bases are a match to TRBD2. The trim removed 3 bases at V and 9 bases at J, leaving 6 bases unmatched. The CDR3 sequence is 14 residues long. Looked up from germline, CDR1 is WNHNN and CDR2 is SYGVQD (reference sequence). CDR3: CASSDPGLATEQFF. Incomplete CDR3 DNA: TGCGCCAGCAGTGACCCGGGACTAGCCACTGAG.